This is a list of T cell receptor beta chains from one sample in a study of cytomegalovirus exposure and HLA in healthy donors. TCRdb's table, derived via immunoSEQ multiplex PCR, lists solely in-frame clones and lacks some. The sample gives over 150,000 clones, roughly 67% of which show up once; 5% to 5.5% is in the top ten. The sequencing input was PBMCs. Every receptor here comes from a young woman in good health and CMV-seropositive. The CDR3 runs from the conserved cysteine through the conserved F or W. A D gene is named only where the DNA matches it firmly. Where a row states a size, it is once, few, many or the class of an expanded clone; other rows omit it.

>-|TRBJ1-2|TRBV7-9|16|-
CASSFPYKGDNYGYTF
TGTGCCAGCAGCTTCCCATATAAGGGAGATAACTATGGCTACACCTTC
>-|TRBJ2-1|TRBV29-1|14|TRBD1
CSVPASTGYNEQFF
TGCAGCGTCCCGGCCTCGACAGGGTACAATGAGCAGTTCTTC
>-|TRBJ2-5|TRBV6-5|15|-
CASSYSGREMETQYF
TGTGCCAGCAGTTACTCGGGTCGGGAAATGGAGACCCAGTACTTC
>once|TRBJ1-1|TRBV7-2|15|TRBD1
CASSVRTGAHTEAFF
TGTGCCAGCAGCGTTCGGACAGGGGCTCACACTGAAGCTTTCTTT
>few|TRBJ1-1|TRBV10-2|14|-
CASSEYRGNTEAFF
TGCGCCAGCAGTGAGTATCGGGGGAACACTGAAGCTTTCTTT
>-|TRBJ1-1|TRBV30|11|-
CAWRENTEAFF
TGTGCCTGGCGAGAGAACACTGAAGCTTTCTTT
>-|TRBJ1-2|TRBV4-2|14|-
CASSQTREAYGYTF
TGTGCCAGCAGCCAAACCAGGGAGGCCTATGGCTACACCTTC
>-|TRBJ2-3|TRBV7-2|16|TRBD2
CASSPGLAGGSDTQYF
TGTGCCAGCAGCCCCGGACTAGCGGGGGGGTCAGATACGCAGTATTTT
>medium-sized|TRBJ1-3|TRBV6-4|16|TRBD1
CASSDGQGAVGNTIYF
TGTGCCAGCAGTGACGGGCAGGGGGCGGTTGGAAACACCATATATTTT
>-|TRBJ2-7|TRBV7-2|12|-
CASSSQGLEQYF
TGTGCCAGCAGCTCACAGGGCTTGGAGCAGTACTTC
>-|TRBJ1-2|TRBV4-3|13|-
CASSQGQGYGYTF
TGCGCCAGCAGCCAGGGGCAGGGTTATGGCTACACCTTC
>-|TRBJ2-2|TRBV11-3|14|-
CASSPIGGTGELFF
TGTGCCAGCAGCCCCATAGGGGGTACCGGGGAGCTGTTTTTT
>-|TRBJ2-1|TRBV7-3|16|-
CASSLSAGKALNEQFF
TGTGCCAGCAGCTTATCCGCGGGAAAAGCTCTGAATGAGCAGTTCTTC
>once|TRBJ1-2|TRBV13|16|TRBD1
CASSLGTGGAGDGYTF
TGTGCCAGCAGCTTGGGGACAGGGGGCGCCGGGGACGGCTACACCTTC
>-|TRBJ1-1|TRBV27|15|-
CASSSLAGARTEAFF
TGTGCCAGCAGTTCCCTCGCCGGCGCTAGGACTGAAGCTTTCTTT
>once|TRBJ2-3|TRBV27|15|TRBD2
CASSFGTPGGDTQYF
TGTGCCAGCAGTTTTGGGACACCGGGGGGGGATACGCAGTATTTT
>-|TRBJ2-1|TRBV7-9|13|-
CASSLVGENEQFF
TGTGCCAGCAGCTTAGTCGGGGAGAATGAGCAGTTCTTC
>few|TRBJ1-3|TRBV28|15|-
CASSLTDNSGNTIYF
TGTGCCAGCAGTTTGACGGACAACTCTGGAAACACCATATATTTT
>-|TRBJ2-7|TRBV11-2|13|-
CASSWDKAYEQYF
TGTGCCAGCAGCTGGGACAAAGCCTACGAGCAGTACTTC
>-|TRBJ2-3|TRBV27|15|-
CANSLDRGLTDTQYF
TGTGCCAACAGCCTGGACAGAGGACTCACAGATACGCAGTATTTT
>-|TRBJ2-3|TRBV7-9|13|-
CSSSLAGQDTQYF
TGTTCCAGCAGCTTAGCTGGTCAGGATACGCAGTATTTT
>-|TRBJ2-7|TRBV30|17|TRBD1
CAWSDSRNRGGSYEQYF
TGTGCCTGGAGTGATAGCCGGAACAGGGGTGGCTCCTACGAGCAGTACTTC
>-|TRBJ1-3|TRBV5-1|17|TRBD1
CASSAATGGSSGNTIYF
TGCGCCAGCAGCGCGGCCACAGGGGGAAGCTCTGGAAACACCATATATTTT
>-|TRBJ2-7|TRBV5-4|16|TRBD1
CASSSGGSRGRYEQYF
TGTGCCAGCAGCTCCGGGGGTAGCAGGGGGCGCTACGAGCAGTACTTC
>-|TRBJ2-7|TRBV7-3|15|TRBD1
CASSSLDRGGYEQYF
TGTGCCAGCAGCTCCCTGGACAGGGGGGGTTACGAGCAGTACTTC
>-|TRBJ1-1|TRBV4-2|16|-
CASSPEARPMNTEAFF
TGTGCCAGCAGCCCAGAGGCCCGTCCCATGAACACTGAAGCTTTCTTT
>-|TRBJ2-2|TRBV2|15|-
CASSEGRANTGELFF
TGTGCCAGCAGTGAAGGGAGAGCGAACACCGGGGAGCTGTTTTTT
>few|TRBJ1-5|TRBV11-2|15|-
CASSTGQTGNQPQHF
TGTGCCAGCAGCACTGGACAGACTGGCAATCAGCCCCAGCATTTT
>few|TRBJ1-2|TRBV6-1|15|TRBD1
CASSRQGILGYGYTF
TGTGCCAGCAGTCGACAGGGAATTCTGGGCTATGGCTACACCTTC
>-|TRBJ2-7|TRBV14|13|-
CASSPGLRYERYF
TGTGCCAGCAGCCCAGGGTTACGCTACGAGCGGTACTTC
>-|TRBJ1-1|TRBV27|13|-
CASSSLGGTEAFF
TGTGCCAGCAGTTCCCTCGGGGGGACTGAAGCTTTCTTT
>few|TRBJ2-1|TRBV11-2|17|-
CASDGPSRKSSYNEQFF
TGTGCCAGCGATGGCCCTTCCAGGAAAAGCTCCTACAATGAGCAGTTCTTC
>few|TRBJ1-6|TRBV9|15|TRBD1
CASSADRGINSPLHF
TGTGCCAGCAGCGCGGACAGGGGAATTAACTCACCCCTCCACTTT
>-|TRBJ2-5|TRBV7-8|14|TRBD2
CASNRGLAEETQYF
TGTGCCAGCAACAGGGGACTAGCAGAAGAGACCCAGTACTTC
>-|TRBJ1-5|TRBV7-2|15|-
CASSLALGGIQPQHF
TGTGCCAGCAGCTTAGCGCTAGGCGGAATTCAGCCCCAGCATTTT
>-|TRBJ2-1|TRBV30|15|-
CAWTGEGTAYNEQFF
TGTGCCTGGACGGGAGAGGGAACGGCCTACAATGAGCAGTTCTTC
>-|TRBJ2-2|TRBV9|17|-
CASSVALAKQGTGELFF
TGTGCCAGCAGCGTAGCCCTGGCCAAGCAGGGCACCGGGGAGCTGTTTTTT
>-|TRBJ2-7|TRBV5-6|14|-
CASSLVGSGYEQYF
TGTGCCAGCAGCTTGGTAGGTAGCGGCTACGAGCAGTACTTC
>-|TRBJ1-4|TRBV28|13|-
CASRQANNEKLFF
TGTGCCAGCAGACAGGCTAACAATGAAAAACTGTTTTTT
>-|TRBJ1-5|TRBV19|16|-
CASNARTVRSNQPQHF
TGTGCCAGTAACGCCCGGACAGTGCGGAGCAATCAGCCCCAGCATTTT